The sequence of this T cell receptor (beta chain) was determined in a study of T cells in Graves' hyperthyroidism and ophthalmopathy. For the study at large: Blood from the periphery was taken at initial diagnosis, before any treatment. General study findings and limits: Ophthalmopathy and stable hyperthyroidism were separated by a 13 V-J model.

Clinical symptoms, serum thyroxine, TRAb, thyroid ultrasound and orbital computed tomography established diagnosis. Fresh peripheral blood, around 10 ml, yielded the PBMCs. What was amplified from RNA transcripts were TCR beta CDR3 regions. First-round RT-PCR of the TCR CDR3 relied on the HTBI primer set. TCRdb reprocessed the multiplex PCR reads with MiXCR, giving one entry per CDR3 protein. The data show 500,000 to 750,000 distinct CDR3 sequences, about 15% seen once. For this clonotype: The antigen is not known.

Sequencing was performed on blood. The TCR originated in a young woman with Graves' hyperthyroidism.

CDR3: CASSGRMTSGRARETQYF. The CDR3 DNA follows: TGTGCCAGCAGCGGGAGGATGACTAGCGGGAGGGCCCGTGAGACCCAGTACTTC. The rearrangement uses TRBV28 and TRBJ2-5, with 14 bases aligning to TRBD2. V was clipped by 6 bases and J by 5 bases; unmatched bases: 14. The CDR3 consists of 18 residues. Germline CDR1 is MDHEN and CDR2 is SYDVKM.